The text below deals with one T cell receptor (beta chain). The data belong to a study of T cell changes during pregnancy in multiple sclerosis. The table came from immunoSEQ multiplex PCR; TCRdb's copy has only in-frame clones and leaves some out. The table records around 97,000 clones, 92% of them present only once. The CDR3 has 18 amino acids. Germline trimming cut 2 bases from V and 0 bases from J; bases unmatched to any gene: 7. Per the germline V gene, CDR1 is SEHNR and CDR2 is FQNEAQ (reference sequence). The input for sequencing was peripheral blood, taken after pregnancy. This clonotype originated in a female donor with multiple sclerosis, enrolled in a pregnancy study. The chain carries TRBV7-9 and TRBJ2-2; TRBD1 matches at 9 bases. CDR3 coding DNA: TGTGCCAGCAGCTTAATGGGAGGGGACAGGGCGAACACCGGGGAGCTGTTTTTT. Translated, it gives CASSLMGGDRANTGELFF. Drawing the rest from reference TRBV7-9 and TRBJ2-2, the complete variable domain is DTGVSQNPRHKITKRGQNVTFRCDPISEHNRLYWYRQTLGQGPEFLTYFQNEAQLEKSRLLSDRFSAERPKGSFSTLEIQRTEQGDSAMYLCASSLMGGDRANTGELFFGEGSRLTVL.